This T cell receptor (beta chain) was found in a study of neurological immune-mediated disorders. Each sorted-subset library came from fewer than 1.1 million CD4+ or CD8+ T cells. With 1 base removed from V and 7 bases from J, the gap between germline ends came to 8 bases. This CDR3 region has 12 residues. The cDNA was synthesized by 5'RACE incorporating 10-nucleotide random UMIs. Over 170 million TCR-beta sequences, together covering 15-18 subjects, were produced by every individual sequencing run that was carried out. MiXCR, applied by TCRdb to the 5' RACE reads, yields one record per CDR3 protein. The sample shows about 21,000 distinct CDR3 sequences, 17% of them seen only once. This clonotype is termed medium-sized (0.01 to 0.1%).

V gene TRBV12-3 or TRBV12-4 combines with J gene TRBJ2-7; D remains unclear. The source of this sequence is a woman younger than 30 with multiple sclerosis. The sample was CD8+ T cells from blood. This chain's CDR3 is CASSLGGSEQYF. The CDR3 bases are TGTGCCAGCAGTTTAGGAGGTTCTGAGCAGTACTTC.